This T cell receptor beta chain was captured by sequencing in a study of radiotherapy plus CTLA-4 blockade in lung cancer (dated 2018 in TCRdb). In terms of the full investigation: Objective responses occurred in roughly 19% of enrolled patients, and 30% to 40% achieved disease control. What the authors observed across the whole study: The strongest predictors of response, as reported, were early dynamic changes in blood T cell clones along with a rise in serum interferon-beta after radiation. After treatment with radiotherapy and ipilimumab, TCR clones that originated in tumors expanded in peripheral blood.

The germline V gene (reference sequence) specifies SEHNR as CDR1 and FQNEAQ as CDR2. Reading from cysteine to phenylalanine, the CDR3 counts 16 amino acids. Only CDR3 DNA is held: 48 bases, read in frame from base 1. For this chain, trimming is 5 bases at the V end and 7 bases at the J end, and the number of junction bases without a gene match is 16. Libraries came from the immunoSEQ multiplex PCR assay. This is the immuneACCESS table as TCRdb keeps it, with only in-frame sequences that have V and J called. A part of the clones is gone; compared with another copy, unresolved V genes explain less than half, and the rest is unexplained. Here the sample has some 70,000 clones; less than 80% occur a single time. Roughly a tenth of the sample is held by the ten biggest clonotypes. This clone was counted a few times. The clone's antigen remains unknown. Per-base quality was not reported, and no clone a single base away is much larger than it.

The study evaluated CTLA-4 blockade (ipilimumab) given together with focal radiation therapy in patients who had chemo-refractory metastatic non-small-cell lung cancer. The V and J segments used are TRBV7-9 and TRBJ1-1, and TRBD1 aligns with 7 junction nucleotides. The source was peripheral blood, collected from a patient treated with radiotherapy plus ipilimumab. The TCR sequence derives from a human donor with non-small cell lung cancer who had a complete response to radiotherapy plus ipilimumab. The CDR3 here reads CASSPHRQGLGGEAFF. The DNA sequence reads TGTGCCAGCAGCCCCCACCGACAGGGTTTGGGTGGTGAAGCTTTCTTT.